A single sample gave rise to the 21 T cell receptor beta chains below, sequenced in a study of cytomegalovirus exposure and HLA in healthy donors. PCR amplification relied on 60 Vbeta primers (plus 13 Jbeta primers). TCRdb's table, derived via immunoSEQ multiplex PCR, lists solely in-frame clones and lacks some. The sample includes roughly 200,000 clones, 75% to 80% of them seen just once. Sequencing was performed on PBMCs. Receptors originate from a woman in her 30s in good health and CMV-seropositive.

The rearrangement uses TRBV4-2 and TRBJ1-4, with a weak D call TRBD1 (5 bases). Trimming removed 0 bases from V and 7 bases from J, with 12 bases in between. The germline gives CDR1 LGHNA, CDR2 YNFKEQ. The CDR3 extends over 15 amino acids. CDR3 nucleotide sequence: TGTGCCAGCAGCCAAGACCACCTCCAGGGTGAAAAACTGTTTTTT. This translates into CASSQDHLQGEKLFF.

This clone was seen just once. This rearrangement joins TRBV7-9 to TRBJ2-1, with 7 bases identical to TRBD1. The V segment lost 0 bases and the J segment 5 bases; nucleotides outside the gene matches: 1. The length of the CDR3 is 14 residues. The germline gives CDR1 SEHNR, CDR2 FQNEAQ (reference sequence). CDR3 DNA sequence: TGTGCCAGCAGCTTAGCGGGACAGCACAATGAGCAGTTCTTC. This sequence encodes CASSLAGQHNEQFF.

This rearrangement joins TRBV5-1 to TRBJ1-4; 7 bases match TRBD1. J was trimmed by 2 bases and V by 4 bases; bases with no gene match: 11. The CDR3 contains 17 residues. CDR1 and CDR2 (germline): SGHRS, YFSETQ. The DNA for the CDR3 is TGCGCCAGCAGCCTATCTTCGACAGGGATCACTAATGAAAAACTGTTTTTT. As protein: CASSLSSTGITNEKLFF.

The CDR3 DNA follows: TGTGCCAGCAGCAAAAGAACAGGGTCGGGCACAGATACGCAGTATTTT. Its translation is CASSKRTGSGTDTQYF. V and J are TRBV11-3 and TRBJ2-3; D is perhaps TRBD1 (6 bases). The CDR3 extends over 16 amino acids. Per the germline V gene, CDR1 is SGHNT and CDR2 is YENEEA. V lost 5 bases and J lost 1, with 16 bases in between.

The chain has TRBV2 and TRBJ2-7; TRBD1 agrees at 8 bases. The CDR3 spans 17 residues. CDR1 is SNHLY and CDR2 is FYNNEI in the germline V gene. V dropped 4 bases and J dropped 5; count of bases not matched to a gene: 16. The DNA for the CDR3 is TGTGCCAGCAGTGGGGATTTGTGGGCAGGGGGCGGCCACGAGCAGTACTTC. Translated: CASSGDLWAGGGHEQYF.

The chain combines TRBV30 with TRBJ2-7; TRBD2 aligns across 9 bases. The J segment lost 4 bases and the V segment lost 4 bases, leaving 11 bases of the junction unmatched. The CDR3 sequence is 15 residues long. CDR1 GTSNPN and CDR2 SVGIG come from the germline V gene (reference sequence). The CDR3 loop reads CAWKAGRGGLYEQYF. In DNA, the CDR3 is TGTGCCTGGAAAGCGGGGCGGGGGGGCTTATACGAGCAGTACTTC.

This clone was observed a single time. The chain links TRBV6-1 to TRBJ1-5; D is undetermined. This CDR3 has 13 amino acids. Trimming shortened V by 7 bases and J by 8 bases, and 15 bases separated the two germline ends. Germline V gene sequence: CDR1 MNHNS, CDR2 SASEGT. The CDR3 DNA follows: TGTGCCAGCACAGGTGATCCCCTTAAGCCCCAGCATTTT. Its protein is CASTGDPLKPQHF.

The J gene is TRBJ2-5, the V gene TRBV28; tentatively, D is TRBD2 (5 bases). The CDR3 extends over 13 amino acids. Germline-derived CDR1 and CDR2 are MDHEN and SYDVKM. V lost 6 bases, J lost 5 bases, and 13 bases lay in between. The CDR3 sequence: CASRPRPGETQYF. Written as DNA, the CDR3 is TGTGCCAGCAGACCAAGGCCGGGGGAGACCCAGTACTTC. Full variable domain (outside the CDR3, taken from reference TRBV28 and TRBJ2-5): DVKVTQSSRYLVKRTGEKVFLECVQDMDHENMFWYRQDPGLGLRLIYFSYDVKMKEKGDIPEGYSVSREKKERFSLILESASTNQTSMYLCASRPRPGETQYFGPGTRLLVL.

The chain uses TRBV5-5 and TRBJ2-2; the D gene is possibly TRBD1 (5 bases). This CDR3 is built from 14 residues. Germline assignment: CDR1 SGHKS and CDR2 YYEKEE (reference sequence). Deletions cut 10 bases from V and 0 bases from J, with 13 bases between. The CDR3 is CAGADSPNTGELFF. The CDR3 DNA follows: TGTGCCGGAGCAGACAGCCCGAACACCGGGGAGCTGTTTTTT.

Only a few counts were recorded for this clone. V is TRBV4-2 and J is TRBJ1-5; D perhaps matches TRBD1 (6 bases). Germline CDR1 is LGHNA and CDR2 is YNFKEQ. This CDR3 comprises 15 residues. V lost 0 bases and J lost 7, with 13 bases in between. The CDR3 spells CASSQEDSLAQPQHF. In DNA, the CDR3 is TGTGCCAGCAGCCAAGAGGACAGTCTTGCACAGCCCCAGCATTTT.

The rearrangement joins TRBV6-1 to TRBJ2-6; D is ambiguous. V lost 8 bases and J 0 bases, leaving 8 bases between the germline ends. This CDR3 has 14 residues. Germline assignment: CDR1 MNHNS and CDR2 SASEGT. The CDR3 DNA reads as TGTGCCAGCGGGCCCATCTCTGGGGCCAACGTCCTGACTTTC. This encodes CASGPISGANVLTF.

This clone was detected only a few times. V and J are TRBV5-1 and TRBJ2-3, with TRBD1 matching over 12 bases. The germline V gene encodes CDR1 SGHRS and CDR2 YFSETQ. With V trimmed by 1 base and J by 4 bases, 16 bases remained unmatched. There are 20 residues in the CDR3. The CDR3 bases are TGCGCCAGCAGCTTGAGCCGAAGAAGGGACAGGGGGCCCCCAGCAGATACGCAGTATTTT. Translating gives CASSLSRRRDRGPPADTQYF.

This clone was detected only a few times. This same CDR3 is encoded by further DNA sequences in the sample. CDR3 amino acids: CAWSAGQDNSPLHF. The CDR3, as DNA: TGTGCCTGGAGTGCTGGACAGGACAATTCACCCCTCCACTTT. V usage is TRBV30 and J usage is TRBJ1-6; 7 positions match TRBD1. The length of the CDR3 is 14 residues. Germline CDR1 reads GTSNPN; CDR2 reads SVGIG (reference sequence). Trimming at V came to 1 base and at J to 7 bases, leaving 4 bases not matched to a gene.

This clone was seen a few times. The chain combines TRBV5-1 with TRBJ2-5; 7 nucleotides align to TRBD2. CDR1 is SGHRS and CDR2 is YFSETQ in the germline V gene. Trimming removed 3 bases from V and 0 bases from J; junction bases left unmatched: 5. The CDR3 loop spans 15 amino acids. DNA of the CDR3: TGCGCCAGCAGCTGGGGACGGGGGGACCAAGAGACCCAGTACTTC. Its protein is CASSWGRGDQETQYF.

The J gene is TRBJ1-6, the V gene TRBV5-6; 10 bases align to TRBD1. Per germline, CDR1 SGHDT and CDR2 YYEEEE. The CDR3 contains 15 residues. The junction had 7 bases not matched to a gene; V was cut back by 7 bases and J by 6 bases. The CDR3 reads CASGRDRGGNSPLHF. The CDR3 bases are TGTGCCAGCGGCCGGGACAGGGGAGGTAATTCACCCCTCCACTTT.

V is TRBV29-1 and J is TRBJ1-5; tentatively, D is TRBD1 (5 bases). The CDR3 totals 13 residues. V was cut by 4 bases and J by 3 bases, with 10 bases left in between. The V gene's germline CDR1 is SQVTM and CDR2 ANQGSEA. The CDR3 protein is CSVATDPNQPQHF. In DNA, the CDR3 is TGCAGCGTTGCGACAGACCCCAATCAGCCCCAGCATTTT.

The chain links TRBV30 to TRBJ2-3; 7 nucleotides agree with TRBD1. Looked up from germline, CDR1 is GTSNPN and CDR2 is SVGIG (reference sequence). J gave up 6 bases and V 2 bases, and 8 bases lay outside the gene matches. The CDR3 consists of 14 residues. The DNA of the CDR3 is TGTGCCTGGAGTTTAGGGGGCGCGGTGGATACGCAGTATTTT. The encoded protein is CAWSLGGAVDTQYF.

The CDR3 here is CASSPAGGSSYEQYF. The DNA of the CDR3 is TGTGCCAGCAGCCCAGCCGGGGGGAGCTCCTACGAGCAGTACTTC. This chain joins TRBV7-9 and TRBJ2-7; 7 nucleotides align to TRBD2. CDR3 length: 15 amino acids. The V and J ends lost 5 bases and 0 bases, in that order; junction bases with no gene match: 7. CDR1 is SEHNR, CDR2 FQNEAQ, per germline (reference sequence).

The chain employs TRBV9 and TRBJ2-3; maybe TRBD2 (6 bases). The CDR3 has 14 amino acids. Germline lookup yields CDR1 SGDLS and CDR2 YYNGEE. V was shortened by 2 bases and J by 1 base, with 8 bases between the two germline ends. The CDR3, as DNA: TGTGCCAGCAGCGTTTCGGGGGGCACAGATACGCAGTATTTT. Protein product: CASSVSGGTDTQYF.

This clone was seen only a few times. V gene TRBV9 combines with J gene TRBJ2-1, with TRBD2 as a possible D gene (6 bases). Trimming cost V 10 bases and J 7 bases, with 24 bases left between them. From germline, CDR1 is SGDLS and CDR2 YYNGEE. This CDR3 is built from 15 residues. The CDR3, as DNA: TGTGCCTCCGATCCCTCTGGGGCTGGGGGGAATGAGCAGTTCTTC. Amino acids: CASDPSGAGGNEQFF.

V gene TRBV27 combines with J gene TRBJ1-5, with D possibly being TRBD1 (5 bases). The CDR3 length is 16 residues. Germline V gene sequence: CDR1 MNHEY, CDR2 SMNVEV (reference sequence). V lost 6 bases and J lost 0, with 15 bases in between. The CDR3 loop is CASSPRQLYSNQPQHF. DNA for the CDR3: TGTGCCAGCAGCCCCCGACAGCTTTATAGCAATCAGCCCCAGCATTTT.